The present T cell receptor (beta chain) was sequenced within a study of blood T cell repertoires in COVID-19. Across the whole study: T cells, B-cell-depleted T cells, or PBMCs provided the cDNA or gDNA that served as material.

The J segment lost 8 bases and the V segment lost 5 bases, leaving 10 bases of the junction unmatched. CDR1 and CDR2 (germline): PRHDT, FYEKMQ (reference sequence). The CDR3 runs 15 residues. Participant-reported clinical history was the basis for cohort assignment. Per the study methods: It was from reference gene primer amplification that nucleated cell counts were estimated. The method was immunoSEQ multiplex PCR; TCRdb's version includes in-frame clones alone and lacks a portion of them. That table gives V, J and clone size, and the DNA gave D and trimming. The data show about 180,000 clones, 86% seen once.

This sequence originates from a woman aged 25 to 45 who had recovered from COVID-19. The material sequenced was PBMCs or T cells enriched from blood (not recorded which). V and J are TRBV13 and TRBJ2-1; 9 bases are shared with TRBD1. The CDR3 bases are TGTGCCAGCAGCGGAACGGGACAGGGTGTCCATGAGCAGTTCTTC. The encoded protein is CASSGTGQGVHEQFF.